These 5 T cell receptor beta chains originate from one sample sequenced in a study of CD8 T cells in ankylosing spondylitis (TCRdb year 2017). Receptor libraries were prepared by 5' RACE. The instrument given in TCRdb is Illumina MiSeq. TCRdb redid the processing of the public reads, applying fastp at Q25 and MiXCR, and retained in-frame beta chains. Rows are unified per CDR3 protein, each entry keeping the most common DNA and genes. The sample data list roughly 38,000 distinct CDR3 sequences, and 16% of these were observed just once. About 45% of the sample lies in the top ten. The sequenced sample consisted of blood. The receptors originated from a male donor with ankylosing spondylitis or in good health (not recorded which).

This chain uses TRBV5-4 with TRBJ2-2; D remains ambiguous. V was shortened by 4 bases and J by 8 bases, with 9 bases between the two germline ends. From germline, CDR1 is SGHNT and CDR2 YYREEE (reference sequence). The CDR3 runs 12 residues. DNA for the CDR3: TGTGCCAGCAGCCATCCGTCTGGGGAGCTGTTTTTT. Its translation is CASSHPSGELFF. The full variable domain, rest sourced from reference TRBV5-4 and TRBJ2-2, is ETGVTQSPTHLIKTRGQQVTLRCSSQSGHNTVSWYQQALGQGPQFIFQYYREEENGRGNFPPRFSGLQFPNYSSELNVNALELDDSALYLCASSHPSGELFFGEGSRLTVL.

This clonotype has just a few counts. CDR3 region: CSARDGYNEQFF. DNA of the CDR3: TGCAGTGCTAGGGATGGGTACAATGAGCAGTTCTTC. The chain joins TRBV20-1 to TRBJ2-1; D unclear. The CDR3 sequence is 12 residues long. V lost 3 bases, J lost 4 bases, and 7 bases lay in between. Germline CDR1 and CDR2: DFQATT and SNEGSKA (reference sequence).

There are a few counts of this clonotype. V gene TRBV4-3 combines with J gene TRBJ1-1; D remains ambiguous. Trimming stripped 1 base from V and 4 bases from J, with 16 bases between. Germline CDR1 reads LGHNA; CDR2 reads YSLEER. CDR3 size: 16 residues. The CDR3 region has the DNA TGCGCCAGCAGCCAAGTCCCCCGGGGTTATAGCACTGAAGCTTTCTTT. Translated: CASSQVPRGYSTEAFF.

The sample holds a few counts of this clonotype. This chain uses TRBV5-8 with TRBJ1-1, with D maybe TRBD1 (6 bases). Germline CDR1 and CDR2: SGHTS and YDEGEE. The V and J ends lost 4 bases and 0 bases respectively, with 10 bases between them. The CDR3 runs 14 residues. The CDR3 DNA follows: TGTGCCAGCAGCACCGGACAGCTGAACACTGAAGCTTTCTTT. Its translation: CASSTGQLNTEAFF.

The V call is TRBV5-1, the J call TRBJ2-3; 7 bases are a match to TRBD2. Germline-derived CDR1 and CDR2 are SGHRS and YFSETQ. Losses at the gene ends were 0 bases for V and 2 bases for J; bases not matched to a gene: 6. This CDR3 spans 16 amino acids. In DNA, the CDR3 is TGCGCCAGCAGCTTGGACGTCGGGGGGAACACAGATACGCAGTATTTT. Translating it yields CASSLDVGGNTDTQYF. Complete variable domain (other parts from reference TRBV5-1 and TRBJ2-3): KAGVTQTPRYLIKTRGQQVTLSCSPISGHRSVSWYQQTPGQGLQFLFEYFSETQRNKGNFPGRFSGRQFSNSRSEMNVSTLELGDSALYLCASSLDVGGNTDTQYFGPGTRLTVL.